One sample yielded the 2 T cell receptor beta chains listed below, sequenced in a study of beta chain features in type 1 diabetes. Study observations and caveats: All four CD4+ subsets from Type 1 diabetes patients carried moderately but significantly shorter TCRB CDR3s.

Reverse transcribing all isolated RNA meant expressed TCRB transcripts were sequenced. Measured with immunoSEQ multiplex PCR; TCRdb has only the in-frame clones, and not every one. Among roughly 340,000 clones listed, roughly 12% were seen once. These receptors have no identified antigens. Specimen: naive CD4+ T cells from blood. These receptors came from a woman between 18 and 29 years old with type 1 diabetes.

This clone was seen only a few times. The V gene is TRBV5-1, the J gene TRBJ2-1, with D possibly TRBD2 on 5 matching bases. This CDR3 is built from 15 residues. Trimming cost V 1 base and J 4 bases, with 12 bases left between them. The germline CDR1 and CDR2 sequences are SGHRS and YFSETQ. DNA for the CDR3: TGCGCCAGCAGCTTGAGCGGCAGTCGGTACAATGAGCAGTTCTTC. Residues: CASSLSGSRYNEQFF.

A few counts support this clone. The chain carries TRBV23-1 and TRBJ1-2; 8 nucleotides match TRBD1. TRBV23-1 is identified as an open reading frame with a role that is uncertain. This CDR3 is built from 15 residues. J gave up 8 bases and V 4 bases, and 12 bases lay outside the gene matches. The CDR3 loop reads CASSLGTGSLGGYTF. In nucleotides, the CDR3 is TGCGCCAGCAGTCTAGGGACAGGCTCACTGGGAGGCTACACCTTC.